These 15 T cell receptor beta chains share one sample of origin, sequenced in a study of T-cell memory formation after mild COVID-19. TCRdb passed the 5' RACE reads through MiXCR, listing each CDR3 protein once. The sample lists about 440,000 distinct CDR3 sequences, approximately 20% seen once, with roughly 8.4% in the top ten. Material for sequencing was PBMCs or a T cell subset sorted from them (not recorded which). The receptors were sampled from an adult woman who had mild COVID-19 (a few samples of this study predate the infection). Cell type and time point are not known.

The chain couples TRBV7-9 to TRBJ2-3; D might be TRBD2 (6 bases). The CDR3 totals 17 residues. Germline CDR1 is SEHNR and CDR2 is FQNEAQ (reference sequence). V lost 3 bases and J lost 6, with 22 bases in between. This CDR3 reads CASSFRRGGAHFDTQYF. The CDR3 bases are TGTGCCAGCAGCTTCAGGAGAGGCGGGGCACACTTCGATACGCAGTATTTT.

The CDR3 bases are TGTGCCAGCAGCCCTCGGGGGATGTTGGGTCAGCCCCAGCATTTT. Translated, it gives CASSPRGMLGQPQHF. This rearrangement joins TRBV3-1 to TRBJ1-5; D might be TRBD1 (5 bases). CDR1 and CDR2 (germline): LGHDT, YNNKEL (reference sequence). This CDR3 is built from 15 residues. V shed 4 bases and J shed 6 bases, with 16 bases lying between them. The whole variable domain, remainder taken from reference TRBV3-1 and TRBJ1-5, is DTAVSQTPKYLVTQMGNDKSIKCEQNLGHDTMYWYKQDSKKFLKIMFSYNNKELIINETVPNRFSPKSPDKAHLNLHINSLELGDSAVYFCASSPRGMLGQPQHFGDGTRLSIL.

This clonotype came up many times. The chain recombines TRBV7-9 with TRBJ1-5, with D tentatively TRBD1 (6 bases). V was cut by 0 bases and J by 2 bases, with 8 bases left in between. The CDR3 is 15 residues long. Germline V gene data show CDR1 as SEHNR and CDR2 as FQNEAQ (reference sequence). In DNA form, the CDR3 reads TGTGCCAGCAGCTTAGCGGGGGCCCGCAATCAGCCCCAGCATTTT. It yields the protein CASSLAGARNQPQHF.

This clonotype was observed a few times. The chain joins TRBV5-1 to TRBJ1-1; tentatively, D is TRBD1 (6 bases). Trimming cost V 0 bases and J 6 bases, with 9 bases left between them. Germline-derived CDR1 and CDR2 are SGHRS and YFSETQ. This CDR3 has 13 residues. As DNA, the CDR3 is TGCGCCAGCAGCTTGGTGGGGGGGCCTGAAGCTTTCTTT. It encodes CASSLVGGPEAFF.

This clonotype showed up just a few times. The chain combines TRBV20-1 with TRBJ2-7; D tentatively fits TRBD1 or TRBD2 (5 bases each). The CDR3 has 14 residues. Germline-derived CDR1 and CDR2 are DFQATT and SNEGSKA (reference sequence). V was cut by 3 bases and J by 7 bases, with 19 bases left in between. The CDR3 nucleotides are TGCAGTGCTAGGACGGGGCTCCAAAGAGGGGAGCAGTACTTC. Amino acid sequence: CSARTGLQRGEQYF.

The V and J genes are TRBV12-3 or TRBV12-4 and TRBJ1-5; 7 nucleotides align to TRBD1. V lost 4 bases and J lost 8; bases outside the gene matches: 8. The CDR3 consists of 14 residues. CDR3 DNA sequence: TGTGCCAGCAGTTCCCAGGGGGGCCGGGAGCCCCAGCATTTT. It is translated as CASSSQGGREPQHF.

This clonotype has just a few counts. The chain links TRBV7-8 to TRBJ1-5; perhaps TRBD1 as D (5 bases). The CDR3 sequence is 15 residues long. The V and J ends lost 1 base and 4 bases respectively, with 11 bases between them. Germline assignment: CDR1 SGHVS and CDR2 FQNEAQ. The CDR3 loop is CASSLGARANQPQHF. CDR3 nucleotides: TGTGCCAGCAGCTTAGGGGCCAGGGCAAATCAGCCCCAGCATTTT.

The chain couples TRBV7-9 to TRBJ1-2; 12 bases line up with TRBD1. CDR1 is SEHNR, CDR2 FQNEAQ, per germline (reference sequence). There are 15 residues in the CDR3. Trimming took 5 bases from V and 5 from J; bases not matched to a gene: 6. Here the CDR3 reads CASSPGTGGSYGYTF. The CDR3 DNA reads TGTGCCAGCAGCCCCGGGACAGGGGGCTCATATGGCTACACCTTC.

This chain connects TRBV20-1 to TRBJ2-3; TRBD1 or TRBD2 may be the D gene (5 bases each). V lost 1 base and J lost 2, with 13 bases in between. The CDR3 contains 15 residues. CDR1 and CDR2 (germline): DFQATT, SNEGSKA (reference sequence). Here the CDR3 DNA reads TGCAGTGCTAGAGCACCCCGGGGACCCACAGATACGCAGTATTTT. Translated: CSARAPRGPTDTQYF.

The J gene is TRBJ2-1, the V gene TRBV27; D not certain. V lost 6 bases to trimming and J lost 9 bases, with 9 bases between them. The CDR3 is made up of 11 amino acids. CDR1 and CDR2 (germline): MNHEY, SMNVEV (reference sequence). CDR3 amino acids: CASRGWSEQFF. In nucleotides, the CDR3 is TGTGCCAGCAGGGGCTGGAGTGAGCAGTTCTTC.

This clonotype has only a few counts. The rearrangement uses TRBV7-8 and TRBJ2-3; 8 positions agree with TRBD2. V dropped 6 bases and J dropped 1; count of bases not matched to a gene: 3. The CDR3 spans 14 residues. Germline CDR1 is SGHVS and CDR2 is FQNEAQ. The CDR3 nucleotides are TGTGCCAGCAGACGTAGCGGGGGCACAGATACGCAGTATTTT. It specifies CASRRSGGTDTQYF.

This rearrangement joins TRBV7-9 to TRBJ2-7; D unresolved. The V end was cut by 6 bases, the J end by 0 bases, with 21 bases between. Per germline, CDR1 SEHNR and CDR2 FQNEAQ (reference sequence). This CDR3 has 17 amino acids. The CDR3 loop is CASSPIEGTASSYEQYF. The CDR3 DNA reads TGTGCCAGCAGTCCAATCGAAGGCACAGCGAGCTCCTACGAGCAGTACTTC.

CDR3 in DNA: TGTGCCAGCAGTTCTTACTTACAGGGCTCCTACGAGCAGTACTTC. This sequence encodes CASSSYLQGSYEQYF. V gene TRBV6-2 or TRBV6-3 combines with J gene TRBJ2-7, with a possible D match to TRBD1 (6 bases). The CDR3 runs to 15 residues. The germline V gene encodes CDR1 MNHEY and CDR2 SVGEGT. V was pared by 4 bases and J by 0 bases, with 13 bases between.

This sequence joins TRBV7-2 and TRBJ1-5, with D maybe TRBD1 (6 bases). Germline V gene data show CDR1 as SGHTA and CDR2 as FQGNSA. The CDR3 is 15 amino acids. V shed 4 bases and J shed 0 bases, with 10 bases lying between them. The CDR3: CASSWDISSNQPQHF. DNA for the CDR3: TGTGCCAGCAGCTGGGACATTTCTAGCAATCAGCCCCAGCATTTT.

The chain carries TRBV24-1 and TRBJ2-5, with a tentative D call TRBD2 (5 bases). Germline V CDR1 and CDR2: KGHDR, SFDVKD. Trimming removed 6 bases from V and 5 bases from J, with 9 bases in between. The CDR3 has 12 residues. The CDR3: CATSTPGETQYF. In nucleotides, the CDR3 is TGTGCCACCAGTACACCGGGGGAGACCCAGTACTTC.